These T cell receptor beta chains were read from a single sample in a study of vaccination and CD4 T cells after COVID-19. TCRdb called the PCR reads again in MiXCR, with one record for every CDR3 protein. Here the sample spans 7,000 to 9,500 distinct CDR3 sequences, 55% to 70% being singletons. Their specific antigens are unknown. The specimen comprised cultured CD4+ T cells from blood, sampled after SARS-CoV-2 vaccination. Receptors were obtained from a human donor with COVID-19. The CDR3 runs from the conserved cysteine through the conserved F or W. A D gene is named only where the DNA matches it firmly. Rows give clone size only sometimes, using once, few, many, or a class for an expanded clone.

>TRBD1|TRBV19|TRBJ2-1|few
CASSHPSDRGRYNEQFF
TGTGCCAGTAGTCACCCTTCGGACAGGGGGAGGTACAATGAGCAGTTCTTC
>TRBD1|TRBV7-9|TRBJ2-5|few
CASSRHAGTEETQYF
TGTGCCAGCAGCCGGCACGCCGGGACAGAGGAGACCCAGTACTTC
>TRBD2|TRBV11-3|TRBJ2-5|.
CASSPGTSGEQETQYF
TGTGCCAGCAGCCCGGGGACTAGCGGGGAACAAGAGACCCAGTACTTC
>TRBD1|TRBV27|TRBJ1-6|.
CASSREGAPNSPLHF
TGTGCCAGCAGCAGAGAGGGGGCGCCGAATTCACCCCTCCACTTT
>.|TRBV24-1|TRBJ2-2|few
CATSDPTGNTGELFF
TGTGCCACCAGTGACCCCACAGGGAACACCGGGGAGCTGTTTTTT
>TRBD1|TRBV24-1|TRBJ2-5|.
CATSDQTDRGLETQYF
TGTGCCACCAGTGATCAAACAGACAGGGGGCTAGAGACCCAGTACTTC
>.|TRBV6-1|TRBJ2-2|.
CASSADLNTGELFF
TGTGCCAGCAGTGCAGACTTGAACACCGGGGAGCTGTTTTTT
>.|TRBV11-2|TRBJ1-6|.
CASTPLRGRNSPLHF
TGTGCCAGCACCCCTCTGCGGGGCCGGAATTCACCCCTCCACTTT
>TRBD2|TRBV20-1|TRBJ2-2|.
CSAIGRVPGELFF
TGCAGTGCCATAGGGAGGGTCCCCGGGGAGCTGTTTTTT
>TRBD2|TRBV6-5|TRBJ2-1|.
CASSSSGGSYNEQFF
TGTGCCAGCAGTTCTAGCGGGGGATCCTACAATGAGCAGTTCTTC
>.|TRBV28|TRBJ1-2|.
CASISPPDYGYTF
TGTGCCAGCATCTCACCCCCAGACTATGGCTACACCTTC
>.|TRBV27|TRBJ1-6|.
CASTWAGNSPLHF
TGTGCCAGCACCTGGGCGGGGAACTCACCCCTCCACTTT
>TRBD1|TRBV6-1|TRBJ1-2|few
CASSGTGNYGYTF
TGTGCCAGCAGTGGGACAGGGAACTATGGCTACACCTTC
>.|TRBV20-1|TRBJ2-3|.
CSARGEGSGYF
TGCAGTGCTAGAGGCGAGGGTTCGGGGTATTTT
>.|TRBV7-2|TRBJ2-7|.
CASSLEVRSYEQYF
TGTGCCAGCAGCTTAGAGGTCCGCTCCTACGAGCAGTACTTC
>.|TRBV6-1|TRBJ1-6|.
CASSGGGLGNSPLHF
TGTGCCAGCAGTGGGGGGGGGTTAGGTAATTCACCCCTCCACTTT
>TRBD1|TRBV11-3|TRBJ2-3|.
CASSARTGVDTQYF
TGTGCCAGCAGCGCGAGGACAGGGGTGGATACGCAGTATTTT